This TCR beta chain was retrieved from a study of blood T cell repertoires in COVID-19. For the study at large: From T cells, B-cell-depleted T cells, or PBMCs came the material, which was cDNA or gDNA.

Repertoires were generated with immunoSEQ multiplex PCR, while TCRdb's copy carries only in-frame clones and drops some. The table records some 110,000 clones, approximately 83% of them present only once. The CDR3 is 13 residues long. Trimming cost V 5 bases and J 2 bases; bases outside gene matches: 0. Germline V gene data show CDR1 as KGHSH and CDR2 as LQKENI. V gene TRBV18 combines with J gene TRBJ1-2, with 9 bases that match TRBD1. This TCR was sampled from a woman aged 70-85 years with acute or convalescent COVID-19. Sequenced input: peripheral blood. CDR3: CASSGQGNYGYTF. CDR3 sequence (DNA): TGTGCCAGCTCAGGACAGGGGAACTATGGCTACACCTTC.